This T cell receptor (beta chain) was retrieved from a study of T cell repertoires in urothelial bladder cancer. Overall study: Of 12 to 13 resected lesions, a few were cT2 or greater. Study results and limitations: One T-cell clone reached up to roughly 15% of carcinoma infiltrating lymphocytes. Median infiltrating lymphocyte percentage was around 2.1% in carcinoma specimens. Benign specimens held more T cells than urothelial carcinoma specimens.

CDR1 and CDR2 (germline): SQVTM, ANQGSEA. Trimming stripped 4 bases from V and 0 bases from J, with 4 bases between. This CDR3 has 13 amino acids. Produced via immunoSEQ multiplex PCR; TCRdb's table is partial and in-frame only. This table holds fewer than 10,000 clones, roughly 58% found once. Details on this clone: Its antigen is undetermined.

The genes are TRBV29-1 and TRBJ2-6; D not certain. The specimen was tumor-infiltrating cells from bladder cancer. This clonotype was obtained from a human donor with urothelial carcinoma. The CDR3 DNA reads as TGCAGCGTTGCGGGCTCTGGGGCCAACGTCCTGACTTTC. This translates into CSVAGSGANVLTF.